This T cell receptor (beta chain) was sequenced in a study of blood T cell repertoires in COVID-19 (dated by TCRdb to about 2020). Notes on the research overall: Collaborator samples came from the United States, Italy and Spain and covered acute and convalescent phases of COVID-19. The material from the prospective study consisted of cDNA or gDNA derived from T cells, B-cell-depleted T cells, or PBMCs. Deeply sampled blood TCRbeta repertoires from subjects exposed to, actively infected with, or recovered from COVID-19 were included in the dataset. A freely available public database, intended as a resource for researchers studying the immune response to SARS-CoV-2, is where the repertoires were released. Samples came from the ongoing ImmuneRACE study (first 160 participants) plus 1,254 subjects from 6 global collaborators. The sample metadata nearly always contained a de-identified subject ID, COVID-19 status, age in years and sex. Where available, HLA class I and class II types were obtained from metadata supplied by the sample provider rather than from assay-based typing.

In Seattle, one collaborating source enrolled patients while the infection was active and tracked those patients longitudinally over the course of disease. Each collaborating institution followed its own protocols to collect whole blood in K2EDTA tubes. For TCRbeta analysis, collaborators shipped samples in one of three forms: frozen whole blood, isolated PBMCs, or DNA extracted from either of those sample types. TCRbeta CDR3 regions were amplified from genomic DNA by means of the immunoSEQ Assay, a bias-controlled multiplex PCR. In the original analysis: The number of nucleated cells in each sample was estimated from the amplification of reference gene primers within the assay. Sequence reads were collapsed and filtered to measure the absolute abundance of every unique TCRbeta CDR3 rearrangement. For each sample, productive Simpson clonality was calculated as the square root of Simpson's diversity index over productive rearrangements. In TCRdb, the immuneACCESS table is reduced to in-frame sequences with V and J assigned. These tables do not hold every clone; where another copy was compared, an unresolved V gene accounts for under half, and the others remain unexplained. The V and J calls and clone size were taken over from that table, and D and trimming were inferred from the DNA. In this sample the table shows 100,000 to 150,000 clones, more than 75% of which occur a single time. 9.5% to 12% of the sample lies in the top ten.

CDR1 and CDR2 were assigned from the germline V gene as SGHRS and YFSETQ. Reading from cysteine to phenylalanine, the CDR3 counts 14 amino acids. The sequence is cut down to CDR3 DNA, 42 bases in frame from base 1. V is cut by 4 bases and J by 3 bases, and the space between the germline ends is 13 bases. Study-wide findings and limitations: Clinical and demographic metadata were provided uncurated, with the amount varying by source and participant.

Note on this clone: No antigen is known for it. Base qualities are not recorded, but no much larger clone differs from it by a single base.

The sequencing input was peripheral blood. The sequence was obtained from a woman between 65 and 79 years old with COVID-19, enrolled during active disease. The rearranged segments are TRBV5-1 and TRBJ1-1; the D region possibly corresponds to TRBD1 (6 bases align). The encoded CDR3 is CASSHPRGDTEAFF. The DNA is TGCGCCAGCAGCCACCCCAGGGGAGACACTGAAGCTTTCTTT.